This record looks at one T cell receptor beta chain sequence and its context. The data belong to a study of blood T cell repertoires in COVID-19. Under the authors' procedure: The assay estimated nucleated cells by amplifying reference gene primers. This table comes from immunoSEQ multiplex PCR, and its TCRdb copy is limited to in-frame clones, with some not included. The D gene and trimming were derived from the DNA, and the V and J assignments and clone size from that table. The repertoire has about 200,000 clones, approximately 91% of them found once; the top ten carry around 4.8%. CDR1 is SEHNR and CDR2 is FQNEAQ in the germline V gene (reference sequence). The V and J ends lost 5 bases and 1 base respectively, with 20 bases between them. The CDR3 length is 17 residues.

The source is a woman between 35 and 50 years old with acute or convalescent COVID-19. The chain recombines TRBV7-9 with TRBJ1-1, with D possibly being TRBD1 (5 bases). Sample: peripheral blood. CDR3 in amino acids: CASSHLARQGENTEAFF. CDR3 bases: TGTGCCAGCAGCCACCTGGCTCGGCAGGGTGAGAACACTGAAGCTTTCTTT. Full variable domain (rest looked up from reference TRBV7-9 and TRBJ1-1): DTGVSQNPRHKITKRGQNVTFRCDPISEHNRLYWYRQTLGQGPEFLTYFQNEAQLEKSRLLSDRFSAERPKGSFSTLEIQRTEQGDSAMYLCASSHLARQGENTEAFFGQGTRLTVV.